A single sample is the source of the 22 T cell receptor beta chains below, sequenced in a study of Ad26.COV2.S vaccination and SARS-CoV-2 variants. Indicated treatment: about 20 received Ad26.COV2.S at low or high dose, single or two shots; about five received placebo; per-sample allocation not given. Day 63 following the first vaccine or placebo injection was when the samples were taken. Some clones are missing from TCRdb's copy, which holds only in-frame ones; the method was immunoSEQ multiplex PCR. In the table there are 300,000 to 400,000 clones, 87% of which are singletons. Sequencing used peripheral blood, obtained in a trial of Ad26.COV2.S vaccine versus placebo. These receptors were collected from a person between 18 and 60 years old who received the Ad26.COV2.S COVID-19 vaccine or a placebo.

The V gene is TRBV5-8, the J gene TRBJ1-5, with D perhaps matching TRBD1 (5 bases). The CDR3 consists of 15 residues. The germline V and J ends were trimmed by 6 bases and 3 bases, with 16 bases remaining between them. In germline, CDR1 is SGHTS, CDR2 YDEGEE. DNA for the CDR3: TGTGCCAGCACCCCCCTCGGGGCAGACAATCAGCCCCAGCATTTT. It specifies CASTPLGADNQPQHF.

The J gene is TRBJ1-4, the V gene TRBV7-6; D is uncertain. The V and J ends lost 8 bases and 0 bases respectively, with 13 bases between them. This CDR3 has 15 amino acids. Germline V gene lookup returns CDR1 SGHVS and CDR2 FNYEAQ. The CDR3 reads CASHQPHATNEKLFF. The CDR3, as DNA: TGTGCCAGCCATCAGCCCCATGCAACTAATGAAAAACTGTTTTTT.

The chain is built from TRBV11-3 and TRBJ2-3; D not resolved. Germline V gives CDR1 SGHNT, CDR2 YENEEA. CDR3 length equals 13 residues. V shed 5 bases and J shed 5 bases, with 11 bases lying between them. This CDR3 reads CASSPQTEDTQYF. The CDR3, as DNA: TGTGCCAGCAGCCCCCAGACCGAAGATACGCAGTATTTT.

This clone was seen once. The V gene is TRBV7-8, the J gene TRBJ1-2; no clear D. Germline V gene sequence: CDR1 SGHVS, CDR2 FQNEAQ. V was trimmed by 1 base and J by 0 bases, leaving 9 bases between them. The CDR3 has 15 residues. For the CDR3, the DNA is TGTGCCAGCAGCTTAGGGGCAGCACCTAACTATGGCTACACCTTC. It is translated as CASSLGAAPNYGYTF.

The chain links TRBV9 to TRBJ1-2; no clear D. Trimming stripped 0 bases from V and 4 bases from J, with 10 bases between. The CDR3 consists of 14 residues. Germline CDR1 reads SGDLS; CDR2 reads YYNGEE. CDR3 residues: CASSVDDGLYGYTF. The CDR3, as DNA: TGTGCCAGCAGCGTAGATGACGGACTCTATGGCTACACCTTC.

This rearrangement joins TRBV1 to TRBJ1-2; the table assigns TRBD1, which was not confirmed against the DNA. TRBV1 is described as a pseudogene. The CDR3 is made up of 16 amino acids. The CDR3 DNA reads TGCACCAGCAGCCACCGCAGGGACAGATACTATGGAGGCTACACCTTC. Protein sequence: CTSSHRRDRYYGGYTF.

This rearrangement joins TRBV4-2 to TRBJ2-1; D not certain. Trimming took off 4 bases at V and 0 bases at J, with 13 bases between the two ends. The length of the CDR3 is 16 residues. Germline V gives CDR1 LGHNA, CDR2 YNFKEQ. DNA for the CDR3: TGTGCCAGCAGCCTAAGCGACACCCTCTCCTACAATGAGCAGTTCTTC. It specifies CASSLSDTLSYNEQFF.

The chain has TRBV3-1 (or the pseudogene TRBV3-2) and TRBJ1-1; maybe TRBD1 (5 bases). The CDR3 covers 17 residues. Between the trimmed V and J ends, which lost 0 bases and 2 bases, there was a span of 16 bases. CDR1 and CDR2 (germline): LGHDT, YNNKEL (reference sequence). The CDR3 sequence: CASSQDTGGDLNTEAFF. The CDR3 coding sequence is TGTGCCAGCAGCCAAGATACCGGCGGGGACCTCAACACTGAAGCTTTCTTT.

CDR3 in amino acids: CASSHPRQQRASGANVLTF. CDR3 DNA: TGTGCCAGCAGCCATCCGAGGCAGCAGAGAGCCTCTGGGGCCAACGTCCTGACTTTC. This chain links TRBV4-2 with TRBJ2-6; D is undetermined. The CDR3 length is 19 residues. Per the germline V gene, CDR1 is LGHNA and CDR2 is YNFKEQ. Trimming shortened V by 3 bases and J by 0 bases, and 18 bases separated the two germline ends.

This clone was detected only a few times. This chain uses TRBV10-3 with TRBJ1-4; no reliable D call. Trimming shortened V by 2 bases and J by 5 bases, and 15 bases separated the two germline ends. CDR3 length equals 16 residues. CDR1 ENHRY and CDR2 SYGVKD come from the germline V gene. CDR3: CAISETTGSGNEKLFF. The CDR3 nucleotides are TGTGCCATCAGTGAGACGACGGGGTCCGGCAATGAAAAACTGTTTTTT.

This chain connects TRBV6-6 to TRBJ1-5; D is undetermined. This CDR3 has 15 amino acids. V shed 2 bases and J shed 1 base, with 9 bases lying between them. Germline V gene data show CDR1 as MNHNY and CDR2 as SVGAGI (reference sequence). Here the CDR3 reads CASSYGQTSNQPQHF. In DNA, the CDR3 is TGTGCCAGCAGTTACGGGCAGACGAGCAATCAGCCCCAGCATTTT.

The CDR3 DNA reads TGTGCCACCTCGCCCGGGGTTTGGGGTGGCTACACCTTC. Translating it yields CATSPGVWGGYTF. The chain is built from TRBV12-3 or TRBV12-4 and TRBJ1-2; D call uncertain. The CDR3 spans 13 residues. The V end was cut by 10 bases, the J end by 7 bases, with 19 bases between.

This sequence joins TRBV19 and TRBJ1-1, with D possibly matching TRBD1 (6 bases). Trimming stripped 7 bases from V and 4 bases from J, with 19 bases between. Germline CDR1 reads LNHDA; CDR2 reads SQIVND (reference sequence). The CDR3 sequence is 15 residues long. As DNA, the CDR3 is TGTGCCAGTAAACGGACAGAAAGGTTGTTCACTGAAGCTTTCTTT. Its translation: CASKRTERLFTEAFF.

The V gene is TRBV7-9, the J gene TRBJ1-5; D is uncertain. Germline V CDR1 and CDR2: SEHNR, FQNEAQ (reference sequence). V was trimmed by 1 base and J by 7 bases, leaving 11 bases between them. CDR3 size: 14 residues. The CDR3 loop reads CASSLGASWQPQHF. DNA of the CDR3: TGTGCCAGCAGCTTAGGGGCAAGCTGGCAGCCCCAGCATTTT.

The V call is TRBV6-5, the J call TRBJ2-7; 9 bases are shared with TRBD1. CDR3 size: 14 residues. Germline assignment: CDR1 MNHEY and CDR2 SVGAGI. V dropped 5 bases and J dropped 4; count of bases not matched to a gene: 6. The CDR3 DNA reads TGTGCCAGCAGTCCCGGGACAGGGTTTTACGAGCAGTACTTC. Translated: CASSPGTGFYEQYF.

This chain joins TRBV11-1 and TRBJ2-7; D is tentatively TRBD1 or TRBD2 (7 bases each). The CDR3 length is 15 residues. CDR1 SGHAT and CDR2 FQDESV come from the germline V gene (reference sequence). The V gene lost 5 bases and the J gene lost 0 bases, with 14 bases spanning the gap. CDR3 residues: CASSPFRGGSYEQYF. The CDR3 DNA is TGTGCCAGCAGCCCTTTCAGGGGGGGCTCCTACGAGCAGTACTTC.

This clone was seen once. The V gene is TRBV9, the J gene TRBJ2-2, with a tentative D call TRBD2 (6 bases). In germline, CDR1 is SGDLS, CDR2 YYNGEE. With 1 base removed from V and 6 bases from J, the gap between germline ends came to 16 bases. The CDR3 spans 16 residues. The CDR3 DNA sequence: TGTGCCAGCAGCGTATACGGGGGTGGGTCCTCCGGGGAGCTGTTTTTT. Encoded protein: CASSVYGGGSSGELFF.

The gene calls are TRBV4-1 and TRBJ2-5; 7 bases match TRBD1. Germline-derived CDR1 and CDR2 are MGHRA and YSYEKL. The CDR3 is 16 amino acids. Trimming cost V 2 bases and J 6 bases; bases outside gene matches: 12. Here the CDR3 reads CASSQPTGARDKTQYF. CDR3 coding DNA: TGCGCCAGCAGCCAACCCACAGGGGCGAGGGATAAGACCCAGTACTTC.

The chain has TRBV6-5 and TRBJ2-1; 10 positions agree with TRBD1. Germline assignment: CDR1 MNHEY and CDR2 SVGAGI. This CDR3 has 15 amino acids. Losses at the gene ends were 7 bases for V and 4 bases for J; bases not matched to a gene: 7. The CDR3 loop is CASTRGGQGYNEQFF. For the CDR3, the DNA is TGTGCCAGCACCCGAGGGGGACAGGGGTACAATGAGCAGTTCTTC.

J is TRBJ1-6 and V is TRBV21-1; TRBD1 reflects the table's D call only, with no check against the DNA. TRBV21-1 is classified as a pseudogene. This CDR3 spans 18 amino acids. Written as DNA, the CDR3 is TGTGCCAGCAGCAAAGAGGACACCCTCAGCTCCTATAATTCACCCCTCCACTTT. Translation: CASSKEDTLSSYNSPLHF.

V usage is TRBV5-1 and J usage is TRBJ1-1; the D gene is possibly TRBD1 (5 bases). The CDR3 extends over 13 amino acids. Trimming left V 6 bases short and J 3 bases short, with 12 bases between. Germline CDR1 reads SGHRS; CDR2 reads YFSETQ. This chain's CDR3 is CASTRGADTEAFF. The DNA of the CDR3 is TGCGCCAGCACAAGGGGCGCAGACACTGAAGCTTTCTTT.

J is TRBJ2-5 and V is TRBV7-2; D possibly corresponds to TRBD1 (5 bases). Germline V gives CDR1 SGHTA, CDR2 FQGNSA. The CDR3 has 13 amino acids. With 3 bases removed from V and 4 bases from J, the gap between germline ends came to 9 bases. In DNA form, the CDR3 reads TGTGCCAGCAGCTTCAGGGCCGGAGAGACCCAGTACTTC. Translated: CASSFRAGETQYF. Drawing the rest from reference TRBV7-2 and TRBJ2-5, the complete variable domain is GAGVSQSPSNKVTEKGKDVELRCDPISGHTALYWYRQSLGQGLEFLIYFQGNSAPDKSGLPSDRFSAERTGGSVSTLTIQRTQQEDSAVYLCASSFRAGETQYFGPGTRLLVL.